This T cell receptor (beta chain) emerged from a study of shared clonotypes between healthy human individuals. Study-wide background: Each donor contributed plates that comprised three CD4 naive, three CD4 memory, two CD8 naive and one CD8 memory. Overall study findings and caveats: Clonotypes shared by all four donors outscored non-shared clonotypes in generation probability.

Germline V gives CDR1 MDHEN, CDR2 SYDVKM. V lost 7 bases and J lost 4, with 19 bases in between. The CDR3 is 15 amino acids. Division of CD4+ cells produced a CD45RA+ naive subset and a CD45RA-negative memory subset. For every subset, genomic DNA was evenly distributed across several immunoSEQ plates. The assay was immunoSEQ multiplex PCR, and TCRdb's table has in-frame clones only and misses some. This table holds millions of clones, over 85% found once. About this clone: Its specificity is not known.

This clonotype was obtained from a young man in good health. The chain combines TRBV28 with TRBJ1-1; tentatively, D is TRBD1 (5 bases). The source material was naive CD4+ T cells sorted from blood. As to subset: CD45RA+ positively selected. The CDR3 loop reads CASTPSGRGGTEAFF. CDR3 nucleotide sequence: TGTGCCAGCACCCCGAGCGGACGGGGCGGCACTGAAGCTTTCTTT.